These 20 T cell receptor beta chains share one sample of origin, sequenced in a study of metastatic and nonmetastatic thyroid tumors (dated by TCRdb to about 2020). The method behind the library was PCR. The instrument was an Illumina HiSeq 4000. TCRdb cleaned the public reads at Q25 with fastp, built clones with MiXCR and kept in-frame beta chains. The sample table contains approximately 50,000 clones; only one count was recorded for 4% to 5% of them. The top ten clones comprise around 9.6% of the sample. No treatment had been received by any patient before thyroid surgery. What was sequenced was blood. The origin of the receptors is a female donor with papillary thyroid cancer or a benign thyroid nodule (not recorded which). Some clones in this sample may be carry-over from other donors' samples.

This chain uses TRBV4-1 with TRBJ1-1; TRBD1 might be the D (6 bases). The ends were cut back, 2 bases at V and 0 bases at J, with 13 bases in the middle. CDR1 and CDR2 (germline): MGHRA, YSYEKL. This CDR3 region has 16 residues. The CDR3 sequence is CASSQWDKALNTEAFF. The DNA of the CDR3 is TGCGCCAGCAGCCAATGGGACAAGGCCTTGAACACTGAAGCTTTCTTT.

This clone was counted a few times. V gene TRBV5-6 combines with J gene TRBJ2-7; D is uncertain. CDR1 is SGHDT and CDR2 is YYEEEE in the germline V gene. The CDR3 sequence is 13 residues long. The CDR3 is CVSSLVHSYEQYF. The CDR3 nucleotides are TGTGTCAGTAGCTTGGTTCATAGCTACGAGCAGTACTTC.

This clone counts as medium-sized. The chain uses TRBV27 and TRBJ1-2, with TRBD1 as a possible D gene (6 bases). This CDR3 is 14 amino acids long. V lost 5 bases, J lost 3 bases, and 13 bases lay in between. CDR1 and CDR2 from the germline V gene are MNHEY and SMNVEV (reference sequence). Here the CDR3 DNA reads TGTGCCAGCAGTCTCCGGGACACGCACTATGGCTACACCTTC. Amino acid sequence: CASSLRDTHYGYTF.

This chain uses TRBV20-1 with TRBJ1-1; the match to TRBD1 covers 7 bases. Germline V CDR1 and CDR2: DFQATT, SNEGSKA (reference sequence). The CDR3 loop spans 15 amino acids. With 5 bases clipped from V and 0 bases from J, the junction kept 9 bases outside the gene matches. CDR3 region: CSAEGDRVMNTEAFF. As DNA, the CDR3 is TGCAGTGCTGAAGGGGACAGAGTCATGAACACTGAAGCTTTCTTT.

This clone has a count of ten or more. V and J are TRBV30 and TRBJ2-7; 11 positions match TRBD2. The CDR3 has 13 amino acids. Germline-derived CDR1 and CDR2 are GTSNPN and SVGIG (reference sequence). With 5 bases clipped from V and 0 bases from J, the junction kept 0 bases outside the gene matches. This CDR3 reads CAWGLAGSYEQYF. The CDR3 DNA follows: TGTGCCTGGGGACTAGCGGGCTCCTACGAGCAGTACTTC.

This rearrangement joins TRBV25-1 to TRBJ1-3; D might be TRBD1 (5 bases). The ends were cut back, 3 bases at V and 0 bases at J, with 12 bases in the middle. Germline assignment: CDR1 MGHDK and CDR2 SYGVNS. CDR3 length equals 16 residues. The CDR3 here is CASSELTVISGNTIYF. The CDR3 coding sequence is TGTGCCAGCAGTGAGTTGACAGTTATCTCTGGAAACACCATATATTTT.

The sample holds many counts of this clone. The V gene is TRBV6-1, the J gene TRBJ2-5; the match to TRBD2 covers 8 bases. Germline assignment: CDR1 MNHNS and CDR2 SASEGT. The junction had 9 bases not matched to a gene; V was cut back by 7 bases and J by 5 bases. The CDR3 extends over 14 amino acids. The CDR3 nucleotides are TGTGCCAGCATGCCGGGACTAGTATCGGAGACCCAGTACTTC. Protein product: CASMPGLVSETQYF.

The genes are TRBV7-3 and TRBJ2-2, with TRBD2 matching over 8 bases. After removal of 5 bases from V and 1 base from J, the junction contained 3 bases not matched to a gene. This CDR3 is 15 amino acids long. Germline V CDR1 and CDR2: SGHTA, FQGTGA. The CDR3 DNA reads TGTGCCAGCAGCCCGGGAGGGGGGAACACCGGGGAGCTGTTTTTT. Translating it yields CASSPGGGNTGELFF.

This rearrangement joins TRBV18 to TRBJ2-1, with D uncertain. Germline V CDR1 and CDR2: KGHSH, LQKENI. The CDR3 is 13 residues long. V dropped 5 bases and J dropped 3 bases, with 8 bases sitting between them. The chain's CDR3 is CASSGYVYNEQFF. In DNA form, the CDR3 reads TGTGCCAGCTCAGGGTATGTCTACAATGAGCAGTTCTTC.

This clone was picked up a small number of times. The J gene is TRBJ1-1, the V gene TRBV4-2; D is undetermined. The CDR3 loop spans 18 amino acids. In germline, CDR1 is LGHNA, CDR2 YNFKEQ. V was trimmed by 1 base and J by 3 bases, leaving 21 bases between them. The CDR3 DNA is TGTGCCAGCAGCCAAGGGTCAGTGGGCTCCCTTCTCGACACTGAAGCTTTCTTT. This encodes CASSQGSVGSLLDTEAFF.

The chain carries TRBV6-1 and TRBJ2-4; TRBD1 aligns across 9 bases. Germline-derived CDR1 and CDR2 are MNHNS and SASEGT. This CDR3 is 14 amino acids long. The ends lost 4 bases at V and 9 bases at J; junction bases unmatched: 7. The CDR3 nucleotides are TGTGCCAGCAGTGGGGGACAGGGCCGGGGCATTCAGTACTTC. Translating it yields CASSGGQGRGIQYF.

This clone was picked up many times. The chain carries TRBV11-3 and TRBJ2-6; tentatively, D is TRBD2 (5 bases). This CDR3 contains 17 residues. Germline V gene sequence: CDR1 SGHNT, CDR2 YENEEA. The V and J ends lost 5 bases and 3 bases respectively, with 17 bases between them. CDR3 bases: TGTGCCAGCAGCATGCCCGGGGTCTTAGTTGGGGCCAACGTCCTGACTTTC. Encoded protein: CASSMPGVLVGANVLTF.

This clone came up a few times. No conserved phenylalanine or tryptophan ends this CDR3, so it is likely a read error. The chain joins TRBV15 to TRBJ2-5, with 9 positions matching TRBD2. The germline V gene has CDR1 LNHNV and CDR2 YYDKDF (reference sequence). This CDR3 is built from 13 residues. The CDR3 spells CATSNLAGENQYL. The DNA of the CDR3 is TGTGCCACCAGCAACTTAGCGGGAGAGAACCAGTACTTA.

There are a few counts of this clone. Its ends do not fully match the called genes, so a read error is possible. The chain carries TRBV6-7 and TRBJ1-5; 11 bases map to TRBD1. TRBV6-7 is an open reading frame, and its role is uncertain. The CDR3 consists of 16 residues. This CDR3 is CASSKGGTGGFQTQHF. CDR3 bases: TGTGCCAGCAGTAAAGGTGGGACAGGGGGGTTTCAGACCCAGCATTTT.

This clone is deemed medium-sized. The chain combines TRBV27 with TRBJ2-1; 9 positions match TRBD1. The CDR3 runs 15 residues. J was trimmed by 5 bases and V by 5 bases; bases with no gene match: 7. Germline V gene sequence: CDR1 MNHEY, CDR2 SMNVEV (reference sequence). The CDR3 reads CASSADRGGHNEQFF. CDR3 nucleotide sequence: TGTGCCAGCAGTGCGGACAGGGGTGGTCACAATGAGCAGTTCTTC.

This clone was counted many times. The rearrangement uses TRBV12-3 or TRBV12-4 and TRBJ1-1; a weak D match, TRBD1 (5 bases). The CDR3 runs to 13 residues. The V and J ends lost 3 bases and 3 bases respectively, with 8 bases between them. For the CDR3, the DNA is TGTGCCAGCAGTTTCGGCAGGGACACTGAAGCTTTCTTT. It encodes CASSFGRDTEAFF.

Many counts were recorded for this clone. The chain uses TRBV19 and TRBJ2-3; TRBD2 agrees at 15 bases. The V gene's germline CDR1 is LNHDA and CDR2 SQIVND (reference sequence). V dropped 6 bases and J dropped 7; count of bases not matched to a gene: 8. This CDR3 comprises 16 residues. The CDR3: CASSSGLAGGHYTQYF. The CDR3 DNA sequence: TGTGCCAGTAGCTCCGGACTAGCGGGAGGGCATTATACGCAGTATTTT.

In its sample, this clone was seen a few times. The J gene is TRBJ2-7, the V gene TRBV10-2, with 9 bases lining up with TRBD1. The CDR3 contains 12 residues. Germline CDR1 is WSHSY and CDR2 is SAAADI. Losses at the gene ends were 6 bases for V and 7 bases for J; bases not matched to a gene: 4. In DNA, the CDR3 is TGCGCCAGCAGACAGGGGGCCGAAGAGCAGTACTTC. Its translation is CASRQGAEEQYF.

This clone was counted at least ten times. V and J are TRBV6-4 and TRBJ1-1, with D uncertain. CDR1 is MRHNA and CDR2 is SNTAGT in the germline V gene. This CDR3 has 15 amino acids. V lost 3 bases and J 4 bases, leaving 15 bases between the germline ends. CDR3 bases: TGTGCCAGCAGTGAGGGTCGGGGAGGAAGCACTGAAGCTTTCTTT. Its protein product is CASSEGRGGSTEAFF.

There are many counts of this clone. V and J are TRBV4-1 and TRBJ2-7; tentative D call: TRBD2 (6 bases). Per germline, CDR1 MGHRA and CDR2 YSYEKL. The V and J ends lost 2 bases and 7 bases respectively, with 9 bases between them. The CDR3 contains 12 residues. CDR3 DNA sequence: TGCGCCAGCAGCCAACATCGGGGGGAGCAGTACTTC. Translating gives CASSQHRGEQYF.